This T cell receptor (beta chain) was found in a study of cytomegalovirus exposure and HLA in healthy donors. Whole-study findings and limits: It was reportedly the case that the classifier diagnosed cytomegalovirus status with high specificity and sensitivity. When analyzed later, a missense DCLRE1C variant was found to be linked to TCR beta V- and J-gene trimming. A later analysis showed HLA-associated TCR beta chains outstripping equally common others in clonal expansion.

Germline V gene sequence: CDR1 SGHRS, CDR2 YFSETQ. V dropped 0 bases and J dropped 5; count of bases not matched to a gene: 7. The CDR3 covers 15 residues. It was with 60 Vbeta and 13 Jbeta primers that the PCR ran. TCRdb's table, derived via immunoSEQ multiplex PCR, lists solely in-frame clones and lacks some. The data hold tens of thousands of clones, with 81% observed a single time. As for this clone: Its specificity is not known.

The source material was PBMCs. The sequence derives from a woman aged 35 to 49 in good health and CMV-seronegative. The chain couples TRBV5-1 to TRBJ2-5; 7 bases agree with TRBD2. The CDR3 DNA reads TGCGCCAGCAGCTTGGATGTCGGGGGGATGGAGACCCAGTACTTC. It encodes CASSLDVGGMETQYF.